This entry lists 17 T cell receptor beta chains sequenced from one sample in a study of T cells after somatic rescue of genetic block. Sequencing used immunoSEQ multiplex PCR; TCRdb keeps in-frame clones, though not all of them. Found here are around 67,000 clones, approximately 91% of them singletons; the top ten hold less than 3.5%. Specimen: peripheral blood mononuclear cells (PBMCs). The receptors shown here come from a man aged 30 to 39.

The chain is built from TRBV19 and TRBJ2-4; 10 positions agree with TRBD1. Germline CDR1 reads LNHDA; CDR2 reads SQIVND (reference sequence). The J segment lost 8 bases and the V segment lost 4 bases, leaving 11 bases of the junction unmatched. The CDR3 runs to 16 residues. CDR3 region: CASSTGQGSKWHIQYF. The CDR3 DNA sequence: TGTGCCAGTAGTACGGGACAGGGGAGCAAGTGGCACATTCAGTACTTC.

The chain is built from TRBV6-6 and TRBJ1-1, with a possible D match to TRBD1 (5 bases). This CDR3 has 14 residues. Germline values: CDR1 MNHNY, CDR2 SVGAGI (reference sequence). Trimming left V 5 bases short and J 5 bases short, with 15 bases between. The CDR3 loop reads CASSNQGGVTEAFF. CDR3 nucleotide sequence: TGTGCCAGCAGTAACCAAGGAGGGGTGACTGAAGCTTTCTTT.

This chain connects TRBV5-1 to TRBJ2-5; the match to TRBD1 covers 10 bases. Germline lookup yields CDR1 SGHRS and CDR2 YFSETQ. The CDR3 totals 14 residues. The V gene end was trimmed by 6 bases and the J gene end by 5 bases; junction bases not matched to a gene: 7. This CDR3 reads CASTVGTGVETQYF. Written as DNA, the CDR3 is TGCGCCAGCACCGTGGGGACAGGGGTTGAGACCCAGTACTTC.

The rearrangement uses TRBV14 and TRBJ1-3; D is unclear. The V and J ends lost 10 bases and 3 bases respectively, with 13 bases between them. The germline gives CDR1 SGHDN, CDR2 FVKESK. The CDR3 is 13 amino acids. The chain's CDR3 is CATNLAGGNTIYF. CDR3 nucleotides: TGTGCCACCAATTTAGCTGGTGGAAACACCATATATTTT.

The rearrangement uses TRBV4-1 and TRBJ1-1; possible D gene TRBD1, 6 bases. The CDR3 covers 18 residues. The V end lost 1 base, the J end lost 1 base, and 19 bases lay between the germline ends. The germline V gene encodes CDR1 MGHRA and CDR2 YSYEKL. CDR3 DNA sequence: TGCGCCAGCAGCCAAGTTGGCCAGGGGCCCAAGGCGAACACTGAAGCTTTCTTT. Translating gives CASSQVGQGPKANTEAFF.

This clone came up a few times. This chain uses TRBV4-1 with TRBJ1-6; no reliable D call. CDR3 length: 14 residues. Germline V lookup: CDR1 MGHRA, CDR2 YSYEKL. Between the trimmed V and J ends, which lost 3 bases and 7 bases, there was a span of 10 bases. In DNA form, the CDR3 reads TGCGCCAGCAGCCATTTGGGTAGGAATTCACCCCTCCACTTT. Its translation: CASSHLGRNSPLHF.

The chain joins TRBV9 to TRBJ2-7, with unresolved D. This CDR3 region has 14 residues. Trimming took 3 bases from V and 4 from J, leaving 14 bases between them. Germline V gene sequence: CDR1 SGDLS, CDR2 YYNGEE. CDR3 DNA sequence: TGTGCCAGCAGCGGCGACGATTGGAATTACGAGCAGTACTTC. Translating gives CASSGDDWNYEQYF.

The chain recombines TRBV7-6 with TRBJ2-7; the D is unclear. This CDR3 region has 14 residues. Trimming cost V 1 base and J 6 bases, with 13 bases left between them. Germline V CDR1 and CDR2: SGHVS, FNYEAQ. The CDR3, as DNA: TGTGCCAGCAGCTTAGAGCCAGTGGAAGTCGAGCAGTACTTC. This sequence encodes CASSLEPVEVEQYF.

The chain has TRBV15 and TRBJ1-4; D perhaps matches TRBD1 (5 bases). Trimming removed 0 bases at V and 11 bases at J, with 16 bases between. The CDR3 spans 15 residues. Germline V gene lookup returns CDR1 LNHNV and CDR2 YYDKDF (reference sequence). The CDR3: CATSRDWGDSYKLFF. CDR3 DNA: TGTGCCACCAGCAGAGATTGGGGGGATTCGTACAAACTGTTTTTT.

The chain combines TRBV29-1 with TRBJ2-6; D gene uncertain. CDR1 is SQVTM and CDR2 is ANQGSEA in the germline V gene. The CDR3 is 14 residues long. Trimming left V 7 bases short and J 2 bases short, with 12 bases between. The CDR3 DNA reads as TGCAGCGCACTACCGGAGCCTGGGGCCAACGTCCTGACTTTC. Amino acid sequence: CSALPEPGANVLTF.

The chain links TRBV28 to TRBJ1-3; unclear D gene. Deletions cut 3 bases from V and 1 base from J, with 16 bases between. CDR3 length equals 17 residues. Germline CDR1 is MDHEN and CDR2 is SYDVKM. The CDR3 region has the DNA TGTGCCAGCAGTTTGGTAAACAGCTTCATATCTGGAAACACCATATATTTT. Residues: CASSLVNSFISGNTIYF. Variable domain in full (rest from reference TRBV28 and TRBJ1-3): DVKVTQSSRYLVKRTGEKVFLECVQDMDHENMFWYRQDPGLGLRLIYFSYDVKMKEKGDIPEGYSVSREKKERFSLILESASTNQTSMYLCASSLVNSFISGNTIYFGEGSWLTVV.

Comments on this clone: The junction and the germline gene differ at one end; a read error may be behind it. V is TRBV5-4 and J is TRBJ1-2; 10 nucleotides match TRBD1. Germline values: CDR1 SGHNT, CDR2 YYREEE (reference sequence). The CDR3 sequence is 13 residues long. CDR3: CASSLDRGIGYTF. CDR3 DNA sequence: TGTGCCAGCAGTTTGGACAGGGGGATTGGCTACACCTTC.

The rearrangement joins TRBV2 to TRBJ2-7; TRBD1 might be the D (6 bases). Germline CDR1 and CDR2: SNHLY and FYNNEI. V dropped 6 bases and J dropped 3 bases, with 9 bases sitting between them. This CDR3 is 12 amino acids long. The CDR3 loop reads CASSGQNYEQYF. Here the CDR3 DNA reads TGTGCCAGCAGCGGACAGAACTACGAGCAGTACTTC.

The CDR3 reads CASSGRQYMNTEAFF. Here the CDR3 DNA reads TGCGCCAGCAGTGGACGACAGTACATGAACACTGAAGCTTTCTTT. J is TRBJ1-1 and V is TRBV10-2; TRBD1 is a possible D gene (5 bases). V was shortened by 4 bases and J by 0 bases, with 12 bases between the two germline ends. Germline CDR1 is WSHSY and CDR2 is SAAADI. The CDR3 length is 15 residues.

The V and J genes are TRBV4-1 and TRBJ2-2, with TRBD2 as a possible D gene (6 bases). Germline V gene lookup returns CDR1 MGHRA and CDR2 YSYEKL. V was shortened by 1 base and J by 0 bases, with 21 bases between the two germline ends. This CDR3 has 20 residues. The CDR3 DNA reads TGCGCCAGCAGCCAAGGTCTCGCAGGTCGGGGGATCGCGAACACCGGGGAGCTGTTTTTT. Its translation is CASSQGLAGRGIANTGELFF.

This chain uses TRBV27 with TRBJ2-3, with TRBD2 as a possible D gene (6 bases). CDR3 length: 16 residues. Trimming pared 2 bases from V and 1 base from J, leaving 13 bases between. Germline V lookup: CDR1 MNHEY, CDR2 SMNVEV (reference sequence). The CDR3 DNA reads TGTGCCAGCAGTTTACTTCCCGGAGGGGGCACAGATACGCAGTATTTT. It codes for CASSLLPGGGTDTQYF.

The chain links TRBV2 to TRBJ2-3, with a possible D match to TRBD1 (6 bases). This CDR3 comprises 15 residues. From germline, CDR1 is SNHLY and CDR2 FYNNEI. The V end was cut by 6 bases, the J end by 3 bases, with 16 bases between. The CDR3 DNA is TGTGCCAGCAGACCTACAGGGATAGGAACAGATACGCAGTATTTT. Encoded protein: CASRPTGIGTDTQYF.